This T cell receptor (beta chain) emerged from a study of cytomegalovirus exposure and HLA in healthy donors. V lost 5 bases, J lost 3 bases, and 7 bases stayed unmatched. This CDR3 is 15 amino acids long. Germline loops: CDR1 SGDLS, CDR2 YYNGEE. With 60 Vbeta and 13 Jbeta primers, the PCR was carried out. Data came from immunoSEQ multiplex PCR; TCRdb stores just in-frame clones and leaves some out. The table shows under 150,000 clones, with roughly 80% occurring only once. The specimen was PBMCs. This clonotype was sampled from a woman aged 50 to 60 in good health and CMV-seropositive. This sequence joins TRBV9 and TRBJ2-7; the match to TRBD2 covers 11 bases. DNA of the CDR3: TGTGCCAGCAGTTATAGCGGGGGGGCCGACTACGAGCAGTACTTC. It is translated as CASSYSGGADYEQYF.